One and the same sample provided the 32 T cell receptor beta chains below, sequenced in a study of shared clonotypes between healthy human individuals. The assay was immunoSEQ multiplex PCR, and TCRdb's table has in-frame clones only and misses some. The profile shows 1,400,000 or so clones, about 98.5% of them singletons. Material: naive CD4+ T cells sorted from blood. As for subset: CD45RA+ positively selected. The source is a man aged 30 to 39 in good health.

This chain links TRBV5-1 with TRBJ1-4; D is ambiguous. CDR3 length equals 15 residues. Germline V gene data show CDR1 as SGHRS and CDR2 as YFSETQ. Trimming took 0 bases from V and 3 from J, leaving 9 bases between them. CDR3 nucleotide sequence: TGCGCCAGCAGCTTGGCTAGGCAGCCTAATGAAAAACTGTTTTTT. The encoded protein is CASSLARQPNEKLFF.

The rearrangement joins TRBV19 to TRBJ2-2; tentative D call: TRBD1 (7 bases). Germline CDR1 LNHDA, CDR2 SQIVND (reference sequence). The CDR3 has 15 amino acids. V was pared by 4 bases and J by 4 bases, with 13 bases between. The CDR3 reads CASSTHRGGTGELFF. The CDR3 coding sequence is TGTGCCAGTAGTACCCACAGGGGAGGCACCGGGGAGCTGTTTTTT.

The chain carries TRBV6-5 and TRBJ2-7, with 7 bases lining up with TRBD2. CDR3 length: 15 residues. In germline, CDR1 is MNHEY, CDR2 SVGAGI. With 0 bases clipped from V and 3 bases from J, the junction kept 5 bases outside the gene matches. CDR3: CASSYSVSGHYEQYF. For the CDR3, the DNA is TGTGCCAGCAGTTACTCGGTTAGCGGGCACTACGAGCAGTACTTC.

The chain recombines TRBV2 with TRBJ2-7; D remains unclear. Trimming took 5 bases from V and 2 from J, leaving 10 bases between them. Germline values: CDR1 SNHLY, CDR2 FYNNEI. The CDR3 loop spans 13 amino acids. CDR3 in DNA: TGTGCCAGCAGTCCGGACCACACCTACGAGCAGTACTTC. This codes for CASSPDHTYEQYF.

This chain uses TRBV7-8 with TRBJ2-3; TRBD1 matches 9 bases. The CDR3 consists of 19 residues. Trimming at V came to 0 bases and at J to 2 bases, leaving 12 bases not matched to a gene. Germline V gives CDR1 SGHVS, CDR2 FQNEAQ. CDR3 nucleotide sequence: TGTGCCAGCAGCTTAGCTGGAAATTGGGACAGGGATATCACAGATACGCAGTATTTT. Amino acid sequence: CASSLAGNWDRDITDTQYF.

V gene TRBV7-9 combines with J gene TRBJ1-1; D is uncertain. The CDR3 consists of 11 residues. Germline V gene lookup returns CDR1 SEHNR and CDR2 FQNEAQ (reference sequence). Trimming pared 8 bases from V and 9 bases from J, leaving 13 bases between. The CDR3 spells CASHPTPKAFF. CDR3 bases: TGTGCCAGCCACCCAACCCCGAAAGCTTTCTTT. Supplemented by reference TRBV7-9 and TRBJ1-1, the full variable domain reads DTGVSQNPRHKITKRGQNVTFRCDPISEHNRLYWYRQTLGQGPEFLTYFQNEAQLEKSRLLSDRFSAERPKGSFSTLEIQRTEQGDSAMYLCASHPTPKAFFGQGTRLTVV.

The V call is TRBV4-2, the J call TRBJ1-1, with TRBD1 identical over 8 bases. The CDR3 length is 17 residues. Trimming cost V 1 base and J 3 bases; bases outside gene matches: 10. The germline gives CDR1 LGHNA, CDR2 YNFKEQ. The CDR3, as DNA: TGTGCCAGCAGCCAAGTCTTAACAGGGGGATCTGACACTGAAGCTTTCTTT. Its protein product is CASSQVLTGGSDTEAFF.

The chain links TRBV10-3 to TRBJ2-1; 10 bases line up with TRBD2. The CDR3 runs to 16 residues. The germline CDR1 and CDR2 sequences are ENHRY and SYGVKD. Trimming took 3 bases from V and 3 from J; bases not matched to a gene: 5. This CDR3 is CAISDSSGSLYNEQFF. The CDR3 bases are TGTGCCATCAGTGACTCTAGCGGGAGCCTCTACAATGAGCAGTTCTTC.

The gene calls are TRBV15 and TRBJ2-3; 7 positions agree with TRBD2. The V segment lost 0 bases and the J segment 10 bases; nucleotides outside the gene matches: 7. CDR3 size: 14 residues. The V gene's germline CDR1 is LNHNV and CDR2 YYDKDF (reference sequence). The CDR3 spells CATSRDLWGGAQYF. CDR3 nucleotide sequence: TGTGCCACCAGCAGAGATCTATGGGGGGGAGCGCAGTATTTT.

The CDR3 here is CASSLSDRSSDIQYF. CDR3 bases: TGTGCCAGCAGTTTATCGGACAGGTCTTCGGACATTCAGTACTTC. This chain connects TRBV27 to TRBJ2-4, with 7 bases that match TRBD1. V trimming: 0 bases; J trimming: 8 bases; junction bases outside the gene matches: 7. CDR1 is MNHEY, CDR2 SMNVEV, per germline (reference sequence). This CDR3 is 15 amino acids long.

This clone appeared once. This sequence joins TRBV9 and TRBJ2-5, with D possibly being TRBD1 (5 bases). Germline V lookup: CDR1 SGDLS, CDR2 YYNGEE. Trimming shortened V by 4 bases and J by 1 base, and 17 bases separated the two germline ends. This CDR3 comprises 16 residues. The CDR3 reads CASSLRTTHLQETQYF. The CDR3 region has the DNA TGTGCCAGCAGCTTACGGACAACACACCTCCAAGAGACCCAGTACTTC.

This sequence joins TRBV11-2 and TRBJ2-7; 9 bases match TRBD1. Unmatched junction bases numbered 10, after V lost 5 bases and J lost 2 bases. This CDR3 is 16 amino acids long. Germline-derived CDR1 and CDR2 are SGHAT and FQNNGV. The CDR3 DNA is TGTGCCAGCAGCCCGTGGAGGGGACAGGGTGCCTACGAGCAGTACTTC. Translation gives CASSPWRGQGAYEQYF.

The chain recombines TRBV18 with TRBJ2-3; 11 bases match TRBD1. The germline V gene has CDR1 KGHSH and CDR2 LQKENI. This CDR3 region has 18 residues. V shed 3 bases and J 3 bases; nucleotides not matched to a gene: 11. CDR3 nucleotides: TGTGCCAGCTCACCTCTCCCCCGGACAGGGGGCGCAACAGATACGCAGTATTTT. It specifies CASSPLPRTGGATDTQYF.

Only one count was recorded for this clone. CDR3 residues: CASSLAGTPGYTF. DNA of the CDR3: TGTGCCAGCAGCTTAGCCGGGACTCCGGGCTACACCTTC. V usage is TRBV7-2 and J usage is TRBJ1-2, with D perhaps TRBD1 (5 bases). CDR1 and CDR2 from the germline V gene are SGHTA and FQGNSA. This CDR3 spans 13 amino acids. The V and J ends lost 0 bases and 8 bases respectively, with 10 bases between them.

The chain couples TRBV9 to TRBJ2-5, with 12 bases that match TRBD2. After removal of 3 bases from V and 3 bases from J, the junction contained 9 bases not matched to a gene. This CDR3 contains 17 residues. Germline V CDR1 and CDR2: SGDLS, YYNGEE. As DNA, the CDR3 is TGTGCCAGCAGCGGTGGACTAGCGGGACCCGGGGAAGAGACCCAGTACTTC. Encoded protein: CASSGGLAGPGEETQYF.

The V gene is TRBV11-3, the J gene TRBJ2-2; 11 bases fit TRBD2. Germline V CDR1 and CDR2: SGHNT, YENEEA. The CDR3 consists of 16 residues. Losses at the gene ends were 2 bases for V and 4 bases for J; bases not matched to a gene: 3. The CDR3 region has the DNA TGTGCCAGCAGCTTACTTGGGACTAGCGGCACCGGGGAGCTGTTTTTT. Translated: CASSLLGTSGTGELFF.

The chain uses TRBV6-5 and TRBJ2-7; the D gene could be TRBD1 or TRBD2 (5 bases each). The germline CDR1 and CDR2 sequences are MNHEY and SVGAGI. CDR3 size: 14 residues. Trimming took 6 bases from V and 2 from J, leaving 14 bases between them. The chain's CDR3 is CASSLLRGPYEQYF. In DNA form, the CDR3 reads TGTGCCAGCAGCTTACTCCGGGGCCCCTACGAGCAGTACTTC.

The gene calls are TRBV5-1 and TRBJ2-5; no definite D call. Trimming removed 4 bases from V and 4 bases from J, with 11 bases in between. This CDR3 is 13 amino acids long. Germline lookup yields CDR1 SGHRS and CDR2 YFSETQ. The CDR3: CASSPTPSETQYF. CDR3 coding DNA: TGCGCCAGCAGCCCCACCCCCTCAGAGACCCAGTACTTC.

This sequence joins TRBV5-1 and TRBJ2-7, with TRBD1 as a possible D gene (5 bases). Germline V CDR1 and CDR2: SGHRS, YFSETQ. V was shortened by 4 bases and J by 0 bases, with 8 bases between the two germline ends. The CDR3 loop spans 13 amino acids. The CDR3 here is CASSTGSSYEQYF. Here the CDR3 DNA reads TGCGCCAGCAGCACAGGAAGCTCCTACGAGCAGTACTTC.

About this clone itself: The same CDR3 arises from other DNA sequences in this sample as well. The chain couples TRBV5-4 to TRBJ1-1; D is ambiguous. CDR3 size: 14 residues. Between the trimmed V and J ends, which lost 0 bases and 0 bases, there was a span of 6 bases. Germline CDR1 SGHNT, CDR2 YYREEE (reference sequence). CDR3 DNA: TGTGCCAGCAGCTTGGGCCCAATGAACACTGAAGCTTTCTTT. It specifies CASSLGPMNTEAFF.

The genes are TRBV6-5 and TRBJ2-5, with 9 bases fitting TRBD1. Germline V gives CDR1 MNHEY, CDR2 SVGAGI. V lost 6 bases and J lost 6; bases outside the gene matches: 11. The CDR3 loop spans 15 amino acids. The CDR3 DNA reads as TGTGCCAGCAGACTTCAAGCGACAGGGGGACAGACCCAGTACTTC. As protein: CASRLQATGGQTQYF.

This chain uses TRBV28 with TRBJ1-1, with D unresolved. V was shortened by 7 bases and J by 1 base, with 4 bases between the two germline ends. The CDR3 runs to 11 residues. Per germline, CDR1 MDHEN and CDR2 SYDVKM. The CDR3 coding sequence is TGTGCCAGCATGGGGAACACTGAAGCTTTCTTT. As protein: CASMGNTEAFF.

This rearrangement joins TRBV2 to TRBJ2-5, with a tentative D call TRBD1 (5 bases). Germline CDR1 is SNHLY and CDR2 is FYNNEI. V was clipped by 3 bases and J by 6 bases, with 17 bases between them. The CDR3 contains 15 residues. The chain's CDR3 is CASSDDRREIKTQYF. The DNA of the CDR3 is TGTGCCAGCAGTGACGACAGAAGAGAGATAAAGACCCAGTACTTC. The full variable domain, completed using reference TRBV2 and TRBJ2-5, is EPEVTQTPSHQVTQMGQEVILRCVPISNHLYFYWYRQILGQKVEFLVSFYNNEISEKSEIFDDQFSVERPDGSNFTLKIRSTKLEDSAMYFCASSDDRREIKTQYFGPGTRLLVL.

V is TRBV5-4 and J is TRBJ1-4; D is uncertain. CDR3 length equals 14 residues. The germline V gene has CDR1 SGHNT and CDR2 YYREEE (reference sequence). Trimming removed 7 bases from V and 4 bases from J, with 14 bases in between. The CDR3 here is CASGRGRRNEKLFF. As DNA, the CDR3 is TGTGCCAGCGGTCGAGGACGGCGTAATGAAAAACTGTTTTTT.

This chain uses TRBV7-9 with TRBJ1-1; maybe TRBD1 (5 bases). Looked up from germline, CDR1 is SEHNR and CDR2 is FQNEAQ (reference sequence). The ends were cut back, 1 base at V and 3 bases at J, with 12 bases in the middle. This CDR3 has 15 residues. CDR3 amino acids: CASSLVGQGDTEAFF. For the CDR3, the DNA is TGTGCCAGCAGCTTAGTTGGGCAGGGAGACACTGAAGCTTTCTTT.

The gene calls are TRBV28 and TRBJ2-1, with 9 bases matching TRBD1. V gave up 6 bases and J gave up 2 bases; unmatched junction bases: 5. CDR3 length equals 15 residues. Germline loops: CDR1 MDHEN, CDR2 SYDVKM. This chain's CDR3 is CASRETGGAYNEQFF. CDR3 nucleotide sequence: TGTGCCAGCAGAGAGACAGGGGGAGCCTACAATGAGCAGTTCTTC.

V usage is TRBV5-1 and J usage is TRBJ2-3; D might be TRBD1 (6 bases). CDR1 SGHRS and CDR2 YFSETQ come from the germline V gene. The CDR3 consists of 14 residues. Trimming took 2 bases from V and 8 from J, leaving 15 bases between them. CDR3 loop: CASSLATGPGTQYF. Written as DNA, the CDR3 is TGCGCCAGCAGCTTAGCAACAGGGCCCGGTACGCAGTATTTT.

The rearrangement links TRBV20-1 to TRBJ2-1; D is ambiguous. CDR3 length: 11 residues. The germline V gene has CDR1 DFQATT and CDR2 SNEGSKA (reference sequence). The germline V and J ends were trimmed by 6 bases and 6 bases, with 9 bases remaining between them. The CDR3 sequence is CSANSGNEQFF. CDR3 bases: TGCAGTGCCAACAGTGGCAATGAGCAGTTCTTC.

The V call is TRBV27, the J call TRBJ2-7; 8 bases map to TRBD1. Germline V gene sequence: CDR1 MNHEY, CDR2 SMNVEV (reference sequence). The trim removed 5 bases at V and 2 bases at J, leaving 5 bases unmatched. The CDR3 length is 14 residues. The CDR3 region is CASSPMGQAYEQYF. The CDR3 nucleotides are TGTGCCAGCAGTCCGATGGGACAGGCCTACGAGCAGTACTTC.

The rearrangement joins TRBV5-1 to TRBJ2-1; D gene ambiguous. The CDR3 covers 15 residues. Germline V gives CDR1 SGHRS, CDR2 YFSETQ. The ends were cut back, 1 base at V and 8 bases at J, with 16 bases in the middle. In DNA form, the CDR3 reads TGCGCCAGCAGCTTGCCGTTAATTGAAGAAGATGAGCAGTTCTTC. This gives the protein CASSLPLIEEDEQFF. Complete variable domain (other parts from reference TRBV5-1 and TRBJ2-1): KAGVTQTPRYLIKTRGQQVTLSCSPISGHRSVSWYQQTPGQGLQFLFEYFSETQRNKGNFPGRFSGRQFSNSRSEMNVSTLELGDSALYLCASSLPLIEEDEQFFGPGTRLTVL.

The CDR3 nucleotides read TGTGCCAGCAGCAGGGGTTGGAACACTGAAGCTTTCTTT. Its protein product is CASSRGWNTEAFF. This chain links TRBV11-3 with TRBJ1-1, with a weak D call TRBD1 (5 bases). Germline V CDR1 and CDR2: SGHNT, YENEEA. The CDR3 is made up of 13 amino acids. V was clipped by 5 bases and J by 1 base, with 8 bases between them.

The rearrangement links TRBV5-1 to TRBJ2-2; 9 positions agree with TRBD2. CDR3 size: 16 residues. Trimming at V came to 1 base and at J to 6 bases, leaving 7 bases not matched to a gene. Per the germline V gene, CDR1 is SGHRS and CDR2 is YFSETQ. The DNA for the CDR3 is TGCGCCAGCAGCTTGACAAGCGGGAGGTCAGCCGGGGAGCTGTTTTTT. It translates to CASSLTSGRSAGELFF.